Below are 17 T cell receptor beta chains sequenced from a single sample in a study of T cell responses to AZD1222 COVID-19 vaccine. Some clones are missing from TCRdb's copy, which holds only in-frame ones; the method was immunoSEQ multiplex PCR. The data contain about 60,000 clones, roughly 80% of them singletons. This sample comprised peripheral blood, obtained 28 days after the second AZD1222 dose. These receptors were collected from an adult who received the AZD1222 COVID-19 vaccine.

The chain has TRBV5-1 and TRBJ2-4; 10 nucleotides agree with TRBD1. Germline V gene data show CDR1 as SGHRS and CDR2 as YFSETQ. The CDR3 sequence is 14 residues long. With 4 bases clipped from V and 6 bases from J, the junction kept 4 bases outside the gene matches. Here the CDR3 DNA reads TGCGCCAGCAGCCAGACAGGGGGCGGAAACATTCAGTACTTC. It codes for CASSQTGGGNIQYF.

The chain uses TRBV20-1 and TRBJ1-3; 8 bases align to TRBD1. V was clipped by 4 bases and J by 2 bases; unmatched bases: 4. Germline CDR1 reads DFQATT; CDR2 reads SNEGSKA (reference sequence). The CDR3 consists of 14 residues. The CDR3 here is CSAIDRGTGNTIYF. The CDR3 DNA is TGCAGTGCTATTGACAGGGGTACTGGAAACACCATATATTTT.

This clone was seen more than once but under ten times. This chain joins TRBV29-1 and TRBJ2-3; 10 bases are a match to TRBD2. V shed 6 bases and J 3 bases; nucleotides not matched to a gene: 9. This CDR3 is 15 amino acids long. In germline, CDR1 is SQVTM, CDR2 ANQGSEA. The CDR3 sequence: CSVLYGSGGTDTQYF. The CDR3, as DNA: TGCAGCGTCTTGTACGGTAGCGGGGGGACAGATACGCAGTATTTT.

This clone was observed a single time. The chain uses TRBV18 and TRBJ1-4; 8 bases line up with TRBD1. Germline lookup yields CDR1 KGHSH and CDR2 LQKENI. There are 14 residues in the CDR3. Trimming cost V 5 bases and J 7 bases; bases outside gene matches: 6. The CDR3 DNA sequence: TGTGCCAGCTCAGCGACAGGGGCTGGTGAAAAACTGTTTTTT. Amino acids: CASSATGAGEKLFF.

The J gene is TRBJ1-4, the V gene TRBV3-1 (or the pseudogene TRBV3-2); possibly TRBD1 for D (5 bases). Per germline, CDR1 LGHDT and CDR2 YNNKEL (reference sequence). The V and J ends lost 3 bases and 8 bases respectively, with 22 bases between them. The CDR3 loop spans 17 amino acids. Here the CDR3 DNA reads TGTGCCAGCAGCCATTCTGCGTCCAGGGTGGGTCAGGAAAAACTGTTTTTT. This encodes CASSHSASRVGQEKLFF.

The V call is TRBV19, the J call TRBJ1-4; D unresolved. Germline V gene lookup returns CDR1 LNHDA and CDR2 SQIVND (reference sequence). Deletions cut 3 bases from V and 4 bases from J, with 9 bases between. The length of the CDR3 is 14 residues. In nucleotides, the CDR3 is TGTGCCAGTAGTATCTGGCAGAATAATGAAAAACTGTTTTTT. Translation gives CASSIWQNNEKLFF.

This clone was recorded only once. This rearrangement joins TRBV7-2 to TRBJ1-4; perhaps TRBD1 as D (6 bases). This CDR3 is built from 14 residues. The V end lost 5 bases, the J end lost 5 bases, and 12 bases lay between the germline ends. CDR1 and CDR2 (germline): SGHTA, FQGNSA. The DNA of the CDR3 is TGTGCCAGCAGCGTACAGGGTGCAAATGAAAAACTGTTTTTT. The encoded protein is CASSVQGANEKLFF.

The gene calls are TRBV6-6 and TRBJ1-2; D is unresolved. The V end was cut by 0 bases, the J end by 2 bases, with 7 bases between. The CDR3 length is 14 residues. CDR1 and CDR2 from the germline V gene are MNHNY and SVGAGI (reference sequence). The CDR3 DNA reads TGTGCCAGCAGTTACTCGACCGCGAACTATGGCTACACCTTC. It encodes CASSYSTANYGYTF.

The chain uses TRBV5-6 and TRBJ1-2; 9 bases line up with TRBD1. The ends lost 3 bases at V and 1 base at J; junction bases unmatched: 10. This CDR3 has 17 amino acids. CDR1 is SGHDT, CDR2 YYEEEE, per germline. CDR3 residues: CASSSGTGKADNYGYTF. The CDR3 region has the DNA TGTGCCAGCAGCTCCGGGACAGGGAAGGCGGATAACTATGGCTACACCTTC.

This chain connects TRBV10-3 to TRBJ2-2; unclear D gene. V was pared by 3 bases and J by 6 bases, with 11 bases between. The CDR3 sequence is 14 residues long. The germline gives CDR1 ENHRY, CDR2 SYGVKD. This chain's CDR3 is CAISDRPAAGELFF. DNA of the CDR3: TGTGCCATCAGTGACAGGCCGGCGGCCGGGGAGCTGTTTTTT.

The chain combines TRBV7-2 with TRBJ1-6; D is possibly TRBD1 (5 bases). Germline CDR1 and CDR2: SGHTA and FQGNSA. Trimming pared 0 bases from V and 7 bases from J, leaving 10 bases between. This CDR3 is built from 15 residues. The CDR3 nucleotides are TGTGCCAGCAGCTTAGCAGGGGCGCACAATTCACCCCTCCACTTT. This codes for CASSLAGAHNSPLHF. The whole variable domain, filled in from reference TRBV7-2 and TRBJ1-6, reads GAGVSQSPSNKVTEKGKDVELRCDPISGHTALYWYRQSLGQGLEFLIYFQGNSAPDKSGLPSDRFSAERTGGSVSTLTIQRTQQEDSAVYLCASSLAGAHNSPLHFGNGTRLTVT.

The chain uses TRBV5-1 and TRBJ1-1, with 11 bases that match TRBD1. CDR3 length equals 17 residues. Trimming took 4 bases from V and 6 from J; bases not matched to a gene: 14. Germline lookup yields CDR1 SGHRS and CDR2 YFSETQ. The CDR3 loop is CASSTGTGGLFAPEAFF. In DNA form, the CDR3 reads TGCGCCAGCAGCACCGGGACAGGGGGACTCTTTGCGCCTGAAGCTTTCTTT. The variable domain in full, completed from reference TRBV5-1 and TRBJ1-1, reads KAGVTQTPRYLIKTRGQQVTLSCSPISGHRSVSWYQQTPGQGLQFLFEYFSETQRNKGNFPGRFSGRQFSNSRSEMNVSTLELGDSALYLCASSTGTGGLFAPEAFFGQGTRLTVV.

The chain joins TRBV11-2 to TRBJ2-6; weak D call: TRBD1 (6 bases). The germline V and J ends were trimmed by 4 bases and 0 bases, with 13 bases remaining between them. This CDR3 is 17 amino acids long. Germline values: CDR1 SGHAT, CDR2 FQNNGV. CDR3: CASSSTQDSSGANVLTF. In nucleotides, the CDR3 is TGTGCCAGCAGCTCCACCCAGGACAGCTCTGGGGCCAACGTCCTGACTTTC.

The CDR3 sequence is CASSAINNEQFF. DNA for the CDR3: TGTGCCAGCTCGGCGATCAACAATGAGCAGTTCTTC. The genes are TRBV18 and TRBJ2-1, with no clear D. The CDR3 consists of 12 residues. Trimming pared 6 bases from V and 5 bases from J, leaving 8 bases between. Germline-derived CDR1 and CDR2 are KGHSH and LQKENI. The whole variable domain, remainder taken from reference TRBV18 and TRBJ2-1, is NAGVMQNPRHLVRRRGQEARLRCSPMKGHSHVYWYRQLPEEGLKFMVYLQKENIIDESGMPKERFSAEFPKEGPSILRIQQVVRGDSAAYFCASSAINNEQFFGPGTRLTVL.

The rearrangement joins TRBV28 to TRBJ1-2, with D maybe TRBD1 (5 bases). CDR1 and CDR2 from the germline V gene are MDHEN and SYDVKM. The V and J ends lost 4 bases and 0 bases respectively, with 9 bases between them. The CDR3 is made up of 14 amino acids. CDR3 sequence reads: CASSSQGSNYGYTF. The CDR3, as DNA: TGTGCCAGCAGTTCCCAGGGTTCTAACTATGGCTACACCTTC.

The chain carries TRBV5-5 and TRBJ2-7; 9 positions agree with TRBD2. J lost 2 bases, V lost 6 bases, and 9 bases had no gene match. The length of the CDR3 is 15 residues. Germline V CDR1 and CDR2: SGHKS, YYEKEE (reference sequence). This CDR3 reads CASTMGLAGTYEQYF. The CDR3 DNA reads TGTGCCAGCACCATGGGGCTAGCGGGGACCTACGAGCAGTACTTC.

This chain links TRBV4-3 with TRBJ2-3; tentatively, D is TRBD1 (5 bases). The CDR3 length is 16 residues. V dropped 0 bases and J dropped 2 bases, with 12 bases sitting between them. The germline V gene encodes CDR1 LGHNA and CDR2 YSLEER. The CDR3 nucleotides read TGCGCCAGCAGCCAAGATCAAGGGGAACCCACAGATACGCAGTATTTT. It is translated as CASSQDQGEPTDTQYF.